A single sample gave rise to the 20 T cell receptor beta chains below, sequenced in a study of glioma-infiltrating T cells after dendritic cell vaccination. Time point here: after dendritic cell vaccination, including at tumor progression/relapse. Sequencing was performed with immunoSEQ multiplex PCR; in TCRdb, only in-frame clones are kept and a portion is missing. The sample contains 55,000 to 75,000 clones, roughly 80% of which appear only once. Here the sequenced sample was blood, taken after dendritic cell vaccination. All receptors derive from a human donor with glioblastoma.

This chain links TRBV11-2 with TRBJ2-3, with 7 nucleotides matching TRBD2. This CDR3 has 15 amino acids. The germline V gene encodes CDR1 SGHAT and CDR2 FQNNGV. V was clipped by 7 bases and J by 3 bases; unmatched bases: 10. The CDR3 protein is CASTRGASGTDTQYF. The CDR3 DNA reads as TGTGCCAGCACGCGAGGGGCTAGCGGTACAGATACGCAGTATTTT.

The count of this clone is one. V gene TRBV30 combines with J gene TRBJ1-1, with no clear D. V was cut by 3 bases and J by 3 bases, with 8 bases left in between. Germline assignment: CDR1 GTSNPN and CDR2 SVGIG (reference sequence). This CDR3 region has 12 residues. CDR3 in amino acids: CAWRDKYTEAFF. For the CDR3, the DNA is TGTGCCTGGAGAGACAAATACACTGAAGCTTTCTTT. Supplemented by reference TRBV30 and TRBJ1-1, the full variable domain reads SQTIHQWPATLVQPVGSPLSLECTVEGTSNPNLYWYRQAAGRGLQLLFYSVGIGQISSEVPQNLSASRPQDRQFILSSKKLLLSDSGFYLCAWRDKYTEAFFGQGTRLTVV.

This CDR3 is CASSRSTREVEQYF. In DNA form, the CDR3 reads TGTGCCAGCAGTCGTTCCACGAGGGAGGTCGAGCAGTACTTC. This chain links TRBV11-3 with TRBJ2-7; perhaps TRBD2 as D (6 bases). CDR1 and CDR2 from the germline V gene are SGHNT and YENEEA. The CDR3 runs to 14 residues. The V and J ends lost 6 bases and 6 bases respectively, with 18 bases between them.

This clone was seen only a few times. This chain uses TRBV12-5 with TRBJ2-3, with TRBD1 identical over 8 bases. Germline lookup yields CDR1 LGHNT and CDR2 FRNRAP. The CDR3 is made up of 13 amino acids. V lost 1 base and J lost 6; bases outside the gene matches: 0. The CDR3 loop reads CASGLDRGDTQYF. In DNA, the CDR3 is TGTGCTAGTGGTTTGGACAGGGGGGATACGCAGTATTTT.

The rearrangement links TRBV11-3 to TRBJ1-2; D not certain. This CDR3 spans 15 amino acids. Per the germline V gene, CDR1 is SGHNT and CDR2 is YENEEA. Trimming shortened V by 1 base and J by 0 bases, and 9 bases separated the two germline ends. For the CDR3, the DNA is TGTGCCAGCAGCTTAGTTTCCGGGTCTAACTATGGCTACACCTTC. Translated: CASSLVSGSNYGYTF.

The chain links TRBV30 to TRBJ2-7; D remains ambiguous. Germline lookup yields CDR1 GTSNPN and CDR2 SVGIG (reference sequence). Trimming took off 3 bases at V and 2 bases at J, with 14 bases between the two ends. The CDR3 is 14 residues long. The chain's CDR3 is CAWRMGRLPYEQYF. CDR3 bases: TGTGCCTGGAGGATGGGCAGGCTTCCCTACGAGCAGTACTTC.

The CDR3 loop is CASSPTEAGTDTQYF. As DNA, the CDR3 is TGTGCCAGCTCACCAACCGAGGCAGGCACAGATACGCAGTATTTT. The chain has TRBV18 and TRBJ2-3; D unclear. V lost 2 bases and J lost 1, with 10 bases in between. This CDR3 has 15 residues. Germline CDR1 reads KGHSH; CDR2 reads LQKENI.

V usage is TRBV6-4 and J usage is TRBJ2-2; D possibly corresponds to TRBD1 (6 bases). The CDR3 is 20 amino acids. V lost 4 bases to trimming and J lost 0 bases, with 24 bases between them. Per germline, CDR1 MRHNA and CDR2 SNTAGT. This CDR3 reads CASSAGDPRRKFTNTGELFF. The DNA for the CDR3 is TGTGCCAGCAGTGCAGGGGACCCGCGCCGAAAATTCACGAACACCGGGGAGCTGTTTTTT.

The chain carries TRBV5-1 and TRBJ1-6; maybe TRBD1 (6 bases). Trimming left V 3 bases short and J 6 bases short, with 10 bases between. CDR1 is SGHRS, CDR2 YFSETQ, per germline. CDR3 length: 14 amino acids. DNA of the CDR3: TGCGCCAGCAGCTACCGGGACACTAATTCACCCCTCCACTTT. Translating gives CASSYRDTNSPLHF.

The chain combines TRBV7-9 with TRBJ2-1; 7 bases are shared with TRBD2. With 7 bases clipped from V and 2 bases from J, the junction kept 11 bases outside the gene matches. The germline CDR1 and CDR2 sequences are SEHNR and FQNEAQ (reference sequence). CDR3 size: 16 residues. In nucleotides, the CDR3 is TGTGCCAGCACCCCTTGGGACGGGGGGACCTACAATGAGCAGTTCTTC. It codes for CASTPWDGGTYNEQFF.

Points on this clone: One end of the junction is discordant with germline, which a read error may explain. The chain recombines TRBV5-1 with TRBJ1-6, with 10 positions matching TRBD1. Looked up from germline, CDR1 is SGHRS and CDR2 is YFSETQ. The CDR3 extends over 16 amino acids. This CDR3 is CASSLGDRGLYSPLRF. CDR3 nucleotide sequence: TGCGCCAGCAGCTTGGGGGACAGGGGCCTATATTCACCCCTCCGCTTT.

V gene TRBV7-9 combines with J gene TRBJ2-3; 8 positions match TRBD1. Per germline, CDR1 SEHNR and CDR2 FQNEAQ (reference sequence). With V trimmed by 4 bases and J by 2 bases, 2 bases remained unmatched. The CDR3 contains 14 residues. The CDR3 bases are TGTGCCAGCAGCTGGGGACAGGTCACAGATACGCAGTATTTT. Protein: CASSWGQVTDTQYF.

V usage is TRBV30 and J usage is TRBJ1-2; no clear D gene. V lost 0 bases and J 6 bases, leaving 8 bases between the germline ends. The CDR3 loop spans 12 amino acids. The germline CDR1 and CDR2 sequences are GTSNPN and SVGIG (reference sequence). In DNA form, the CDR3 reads TGTGCCTGGAGTGTACGAACAGATGGCTACACCTTC. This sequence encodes CAWSVRTDGYTF.

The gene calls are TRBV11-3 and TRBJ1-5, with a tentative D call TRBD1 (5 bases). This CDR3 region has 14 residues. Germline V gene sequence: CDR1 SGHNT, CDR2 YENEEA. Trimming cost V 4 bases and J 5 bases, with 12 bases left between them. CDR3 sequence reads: CASSSRVGDQPQHF. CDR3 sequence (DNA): TGTGCCAGCAGCTCCAGGGTGGGCGATCAGCCCCAGCATTTT.

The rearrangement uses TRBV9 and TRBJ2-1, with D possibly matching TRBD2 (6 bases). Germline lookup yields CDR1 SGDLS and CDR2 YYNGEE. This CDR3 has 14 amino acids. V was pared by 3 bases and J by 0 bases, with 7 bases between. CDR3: CASSDGGSYNEQFF. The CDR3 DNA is TGTGCCAGCAGCGACGGGGGCTCCTACAATGAGCAGTTCTTC.

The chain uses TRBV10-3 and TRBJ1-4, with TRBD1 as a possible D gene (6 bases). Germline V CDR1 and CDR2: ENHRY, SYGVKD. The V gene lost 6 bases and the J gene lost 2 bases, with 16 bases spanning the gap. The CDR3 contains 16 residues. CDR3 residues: CAISQAGAGTNEKLFF. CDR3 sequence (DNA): TGTGCCATCAGCCAGGCAGGGGCGGGTACTAATGAAAAACTGTTTTTT.

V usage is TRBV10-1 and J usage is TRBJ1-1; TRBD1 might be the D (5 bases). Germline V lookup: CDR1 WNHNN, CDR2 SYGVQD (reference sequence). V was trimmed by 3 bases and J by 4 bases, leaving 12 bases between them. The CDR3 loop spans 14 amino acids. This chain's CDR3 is CASSETQGGTEAFF. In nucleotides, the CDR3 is TGCGCCAGCAGTGAAACCCAGGGCGGCACTGAAGCTTTCTTT.

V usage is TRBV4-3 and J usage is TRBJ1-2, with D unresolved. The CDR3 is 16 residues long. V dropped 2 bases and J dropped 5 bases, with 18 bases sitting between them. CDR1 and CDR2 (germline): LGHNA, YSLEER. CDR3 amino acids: CASSQFDSGESYGYTF. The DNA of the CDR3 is TGCGCCAGCAGCCAATTTGACTCCGGGGAGTCGTATGGCTACACCTTC.

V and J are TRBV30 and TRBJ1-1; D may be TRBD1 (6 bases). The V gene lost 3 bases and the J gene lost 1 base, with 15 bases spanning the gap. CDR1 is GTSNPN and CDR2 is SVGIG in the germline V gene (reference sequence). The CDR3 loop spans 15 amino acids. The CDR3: CAWRTGGPGNTEAFF. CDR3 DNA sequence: TGTGCCTGGAGGACGGGGGGCCCTGGGAACACTGAAGCTTTCTTT.

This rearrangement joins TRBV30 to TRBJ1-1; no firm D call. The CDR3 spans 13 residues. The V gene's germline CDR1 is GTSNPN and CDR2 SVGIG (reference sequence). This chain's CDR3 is CACSRGSGAEAFF. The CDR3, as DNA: TGTGCTTGTTCTAGAGGGTCCGGCGCTGAAGCTTTCTTT.